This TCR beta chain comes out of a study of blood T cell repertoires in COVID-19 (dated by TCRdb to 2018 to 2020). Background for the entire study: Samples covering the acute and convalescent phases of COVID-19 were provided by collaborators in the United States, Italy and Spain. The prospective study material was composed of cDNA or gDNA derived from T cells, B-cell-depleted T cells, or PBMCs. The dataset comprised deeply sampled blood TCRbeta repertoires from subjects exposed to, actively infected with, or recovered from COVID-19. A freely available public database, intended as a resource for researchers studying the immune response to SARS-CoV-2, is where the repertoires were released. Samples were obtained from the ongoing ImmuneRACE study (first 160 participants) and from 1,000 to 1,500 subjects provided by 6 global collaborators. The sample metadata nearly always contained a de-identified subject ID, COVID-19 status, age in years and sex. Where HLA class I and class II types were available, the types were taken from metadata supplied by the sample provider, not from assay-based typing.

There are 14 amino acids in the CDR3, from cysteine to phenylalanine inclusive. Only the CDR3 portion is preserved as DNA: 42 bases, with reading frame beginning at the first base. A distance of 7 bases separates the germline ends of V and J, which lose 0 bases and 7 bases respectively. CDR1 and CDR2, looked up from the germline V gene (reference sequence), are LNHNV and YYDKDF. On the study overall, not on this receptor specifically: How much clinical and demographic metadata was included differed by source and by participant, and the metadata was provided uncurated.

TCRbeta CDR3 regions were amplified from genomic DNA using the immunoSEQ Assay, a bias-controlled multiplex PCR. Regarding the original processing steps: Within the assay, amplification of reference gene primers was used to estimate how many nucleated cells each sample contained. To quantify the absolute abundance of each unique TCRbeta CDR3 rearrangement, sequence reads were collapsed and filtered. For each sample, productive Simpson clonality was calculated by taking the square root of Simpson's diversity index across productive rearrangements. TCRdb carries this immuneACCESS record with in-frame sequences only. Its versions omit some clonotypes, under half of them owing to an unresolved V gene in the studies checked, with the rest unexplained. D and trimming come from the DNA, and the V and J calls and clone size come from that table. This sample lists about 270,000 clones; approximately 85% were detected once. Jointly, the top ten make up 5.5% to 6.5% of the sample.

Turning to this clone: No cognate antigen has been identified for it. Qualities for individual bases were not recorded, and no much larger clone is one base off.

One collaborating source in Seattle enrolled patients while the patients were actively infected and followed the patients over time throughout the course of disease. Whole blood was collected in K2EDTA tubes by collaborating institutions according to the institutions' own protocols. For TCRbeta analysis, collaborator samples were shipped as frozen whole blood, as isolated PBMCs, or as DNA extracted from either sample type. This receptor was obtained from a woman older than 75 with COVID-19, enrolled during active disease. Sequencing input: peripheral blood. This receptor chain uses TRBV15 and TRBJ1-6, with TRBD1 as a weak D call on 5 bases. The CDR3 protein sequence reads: CATSRDKGNSPLHF. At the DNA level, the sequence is TGTGCCACCAGCAGAGATAAGGGGAATTCACCCCTCCACTTT.